Below, 17 T cell receptor beta chains from the same sample are listed, as sequenced in a study of shared clonotypes between healthy human individuals. Data came from immunoSEQ multiplex PCR; TCRdb stores just in-frame clones and leaves some out. The sample lists about 1.5 million clones, over 95% occurring once. Sequencing was performed on naive CD4+ T cells sorted from blood. As for subset: CD45RA+ positively selected. The receptors shown here come from a man in his thirties or forties in good health.

This chain uses TRBV5-8 with TRBJ2-7, with a weak D call TRBD1 (6 bases). V lost 4 bases and J 4 bases, leaving 12 bases between the germline ends. The CDR3 has 13 amino acids. The V gene's germline CDR1 is SGHTS and CDR2 YDEGEE. CDR3 residues: CASSTGTSYEQYF. In nucleotides, the CDR3 is TGTGCCAGCAGCACCGGGACAAGTTACGAGCAGTACTTC.

V gene TRBV30 combines with J gene TRBJ1-5; D is unclear. Germline values: CDR1 GTSNPN, CDR2 SVGIG (reference sequence). V shed 2 bases and J shed 4 bases, with 12 bases lying between them. The CDR3 covers 14 residues. Here the CDR3 DNA reads TGTGCCTGGAGTCCTAACAACTTGAATCAGCCCCAGCATTTT. This gives the protein CAWSPNNLNQPQHF.

This sequence joins TRBV18 and TRBJ1-5, with 7 positions matching TRBD1. This CDR3 is built from 15 residues. Trimming removed 4 bases from V and 6 bases from J; junction bases left unmatched: 9. Looked up from germline, CDR1 is KGHSH and CDR2 is LQKENI. The CDR3 DNA reads TGTGCCAGCTCACGACTAGGACAGGCGGGTCAGCCCCAGCATTTT. Protein sequence: CASSRLGQAGQPQHF.

CDR3 sequence: CASNRPDEKLFF. CDR3 DNA: TGTGCCAGCAACCGACCGGATGAAAAACTGTTTTTT. The V gene is TRBV2, the J gene TRBJ1-4; D not certain. The V and J ends lost 7 bases and 6 bases respectively, with 9 bases between them. The CDR3 has 12 residues. Germline V gene lookup returns CDR1 SNHLY and CDR2 FYNNEI. The whole variable domain, filled in from reference TRBV2 and TRBJ1-4, reads EPEVTQTPSHQVTQMGQEVILRCVPISNHLYFYWYRQILGQKVEFLVSFYNNEISEKSEIFDDQFSVERPDGSNFTLKIRSTKLEDSAMYFCASNRPDEKLFFGSGTQLSVL.

V usage is TRBV10-1 and J usage is TRBJ2-7, with D unclear. The V gene lost 10 bases and the J gene lost 6 bases, with 19 bases spanning the gap. Germline V CDR1 and CDR2: WNHNN, SYGVQD (reference sequence). The CDR3 sequence is 13 residues long. The DNA for the CDR3 is TGCGCCACGAGTGAGCCCGCGAAGGCCGAGCAGTACTTC. This codes for CATSEPAKAEQYF.

The chain carries TRBV9 and TRBJ2-1; D unresolved. Germline CDR1 SGDLS, CDR2 YYNGEE. The germline V and J ends were trimmed by 0 bases and 8 bases, with 12 bases remaining between them. The CDR3 sequence is 14 residues long. CDR3 DNA: TGTGCCAGCAGCGTAGGTTCCCTCCGGGATGAGCAGTTCTTC. The encoded protein is CASSVGSLRDEQFF.

The rearrangement joins TRBV5-7 to TRBJ2-5, with D uncertain. TRBV5-7 is known as an ORF, though its function is uncertain. This CDR3 region has 16 residues. V dropped 1 base and J dropped 6 bases, with 19 bases sitting between them. CDR3 bases: TGTGCCAGCAGCTTGAAGTGCAAGCGTCTTTTGCAGACCCAGTACTTC. Translation: CASSLKCKRLLQTQYF.

As regards this clone: Different DNA sequences within this sample yield the same CDR3. The CDR3 region is CASSLTGRNTEAFF. The CDR3 DNA follows: TGTGCCAGCAGTTTAACAGGGAGGAACACTGAAGCTTTCTTT. The genes are TRBV28 and TRBJ1-1; TRBD1 is a possible D gene (6 bases). The germline V gene has CDR1 MDHEN and CDR2 SYDVKM. Trimming pared 2 bases from V and 1 base from J, leaving 8 bases between. The length of the CDR3 is 14 residues.

The chain links TRBV4-1 to TRBJ1-2; 9 bases line up with TRBD1. Trimming removed 3 bases from V and 4 bases from J; junction bases left unmatched: 9. From germline, CDR1 is MGHRA and CDR2 YSYEKL. CDR3 size: 16 residues. CDR3 in amino acids: CASSHIKDRGSYGYTF. The CDR3 DNA sequence: TGCGCCAGCAGCCACATAAAGGACAGGGGATCCTATGGCTACACCTTC.

V gene TRBV5-4 combines with J gene TRBJ2-4, with a weak D call TRBD1 (5 bases). CDR3 length equals 15 residues. V lost 3 bases and J lost 4, with 14 bases in between. Per the germline V gene, CDR1 is SGHNT and CDR2 is YYREEE (reference sequence). The CDR3 nucleotides are TGTGCCAGCAGCTCACCGACAGATCCGAAAAACATTCAGTACTTC. Its translation: CASSSPTDPKNIQYF.

The chain couples TRBV9 to TRBJ2-7, with D tentatively TRBD1 (6 bases). CDR3 length equals 14 residues. V was clipped by 3 bases and J by 0 bases, with 10 bases between them. Germline CDR1 is SGDLS and CDR2 is YYNGEE. The CDR3 sequence is CASSGTVTSYEQYF. The CDR3 DNA reads as TGTGCCAGCAGCGGGACAGTTACCTCCTACGAGCAGTACTTC.

The V gene is TRBV9, the J gene TRBJ2-2; tentative D call: TRBD1 (5 bases). The CDR3 is 14 amino acids. With 5 bases removed from V and 5 bases from J, the gap between germline ends came to 13 bases. The germline CDR1 and CDR2 sequences are SGDLS and YYNGEE. The CDR3: CASRSYAGTGELFF. In DNA, the CDR3 is TGTGCCAGCAGGTCCTACGCAGGGACCGGGGAGCTGTTTTTT.

The chain links TRBV5-1 to TRBJ1-1, with D tentatively TRBD1 (5 bases). The CDR3 has 15 residues. V lost 3 bases, J lost 3 bases, and 15 bases lay in between. The V gene's germline CDR1 is SGHRS and CDR2 YFSETQ. The CDR3 spells CASSSDNPRDTEAFF. The CDR3 nucleotides are TGCGCCAGCAGCTCGGACAACCCCAGGGACACTGAAGCTTTCTTT.

This clone was observed once. The J gene is TRBJ2-3, the V gene TRBV2; tentatively, D is TRBD1 (6 bases). V was clipped by 3 bases and J by 4 bases, with 14 bases between them. The CDR3 contains 15 residues. Germline V gene lookup returns CDR1 SNHLY and CDR2 FYNNEI. CDR3 in DNA: TGTGCCAGCAGTGAGGGGGCACAAGAAGCAGATACGCAGTATTTT. It is translated as CASSEGAQEADTQYF. The full variable domain, in which reference TRBV2 and TRBJ2-3 provide the parts outside the CDR3, is EPEVTQTPSHQVTQMGQEVILRCVPISNHLYFYWYRQILGQKVEFLVSFYNNEISEKSEIFDDQFSVERPDGSNFTLKIRSTKLEDSAMYFCASSEGAQEADTQYFGPGTRLTVL.

The chain couples TRBV27 to TRBJ2-1; TRBD1 might be the D (6 bases). V shed 6 bases and J shed 7 bases, with 16 bases lying between them. CDR3 length equals 14 residues. Germline CDR1 and CDR2: MNHEY and SMNVEV (reference sequence). The CDR3 bases are TGTGCCAGCAGCCTGGACAGACCTTGGAATGAGCAGTTCTTC. It yields the protein CASSLDRPWNEQFF.

This clone was counted once. V and J are TRBV5-4 and TRBJ2-1; TRBD2 matches 9 bases. Germline CDR1 reads SGHNT; CDR2 reads YYREEE (reference sequence). V was clipped by 2 bases and J by 10 bases; unmatched bases: 10. This CDR3 is built from 15 residues. CDR3 sequence: CASSLGLAGRGEQFF. The CDR3 nucleotides are TGTGCCAGCAGCTTAGGGCTAGCGGGAAGGGGCGAGCAGTTCTTC.

This chain joins TRBV5-6 and TRBJ2-7; possible D gene TRBD2, 5 bases. CDR1 is SGHDT and CDR2 is YYEEEE in the germline V gene. Trimming left V 9 bases short and J 2 bases short, with 21 bases between. This CDR3 has 15 residues. Written as DNA, the CDR3 is TGTGCCACCGGAGCCGTACTAGGGCCGACCTACGAGCAGTACTTC. This translates into CATGAVLGPTYEQYF.